This is a list of T cell receptor beta chains from one sample in a study of blood T cell repertoires in COVID-19. Using immunoSEQ multiplex PCR, the repertoire was profiled, and TCRdb retains in-frame clones only, with some absent. This sample yields 95,000 to 110,000 clones, of which about 89% are seen a single time; roughly 5% belongs to the top ten. The sequencing input was peripheral blood. The receptors derive from a human donor in a cohort sampled during active COVID-19. Each CDR3 is given without its conserved first and last residue. The order of the fields is J gene, V gene, CDR3 protein.

j_call: TRBJ2-5
v_call: TRBV11-2
cdr3_aa: ASSATRTGGIETQY

j_call: TRBJ1-1
v_call: TRBV18
cdr3_aa: ASSPGRGRGFRAF

j_call: TRBJ1-6
v_call: TRBV5-8
cdr3_aa: ASSPIPRQSSYNSPLH

j_call: TRBJ2-2
v_call: TRBV7-2
cdr3_aa: ASSLADGQGEEELF

j_call: TRBJ1-1
v_call: TRBV28
cdr3_aa: ASTTLLGRVNTEAF

j_call: TRBJ2-1
v_call: TRBV29-1
cdr3_aa: SGSSGRSDEQF

j_call: TRBJ2-1
v_call: TRBV7-8
cdr3_aa: ASSRSRGRGDNSNEQF

j_call: TRBJ2-1
v_call: TRBV18
cdr3_aa: ASSPPGLAGGPWEQF

j_call: TRBJ1-1
v_call: TRBV28
cdr3_aa: ASSLIVRAMNTEAF

j_call: TRBJ2-7
v_call: TRBV27
cdr3_aa: ASSLLRGGKYEQY

j_call: TRBJ2-3
v_call: TRBV15
cdr3_aa: ATSYNPDTDTQY

j_call: TRBJ1-1
v_call: TRBV11-3
cdr3_aa: ASSLDTWNTEAF

j_call: TRBJ1-4
v_call: TRBV9
cdr3_aa: ASSVGPSNEKLF

j_call: TRBJ2-7
v_call: TRBV15
cdr3_aa: ATSRGSGQVYEQY

j_call: TRBJ1-2
v_call: TRBV21-1
cdr3_aa: ASSKGGTATSNYGYT

j_call: TRBJ1-1
v_call: TRBV6-5
cdr3_aa: ASAQGVWMNTEAF

j_call: TRBJ1-3
v_call: TRBV27
cdr3_aa: ASQGARNTIY

j_call: TRBJ2-1
v_call: TRBV5-4
cdr3_aa: ASSLVGEGYNEQF

j_call: TRBJ2-4
v_call: TRBV5-4
cdr3_aa: ASSPGWGLAKNIQY

j_call: TRBJ1-1
v_call: TRBV28
cdr3_aa: ASSKGGGGTEAF

j_call: TRBJ2-7
v_call: TRBV27
cdr3_aa: ASSFGASEQY

j_call: TRBJ1-5
v_call: TRBV7-3
cdr3_aa: ASSLMYRGYQPQH

j_call: TRBJ1-4
v_call: TRBV2
cdr3_aa: ASSELGAGAREKLF

j_call: TRBJ1-1
v_call: TRBV27
cdr3_aa: ASRPPGGGYTEAF

j_call: TRBJ2-1
v_call: TRBV11-3
cdr3_aa: ASSLEPRSNEQF

j_call: TRBJ2-1
v_call: TRBV7-3
cdr3_aa: ASSLRQGEQF

j_call: TRBJ1-5
v_call: TRBV7-8
cdr3_aa: ASSLSSDYSNQPQH